The 32 T cell receptor beta chains in this list originate from one sample, sequenced in a study of blood T cell repertoires in COVID-19. Assay: immunoSEQ multiplex PCR; the TCRdb copy retains only in-frame clones and omits some. The sample yields under 150,000 clones, 75% to 85% seen once. Sequencing was done on a sample of peripheral blood. These receptors all come from an elderly woman with active or convalescent COVID-19.

The V call is TRBV11-2, the J call TRBJ1-1; D is uncertain. Germline CDR1 and CDR2: SGHAT and FQNNGV. CDR3 length: 13 amino acids. Deletions cut 1 base from V and 10 bases from J, with 13 bases between. The CDR3 nucleotides read TGTGCCAGCAGCTTAGGATTCTCATGGCCAGCTTTCTTT. Amino acid sequence: CASSLGFSWPAFF.

This clone was recorded a few times. The rearrangement links TRBV7-6 to TRBJ2-1; TRBD2 is a possible D gene (5 bases). Germline V CDR1 and CDR2: SGHVS, FNYEAQ. With 2 bases removed from V and 0 bases from J, the gap between germline ends came to 14 bases. The length of the CDR3 is 17 residues. The CDR3 reads CASSLYGKLSSYNEQFF. The CDR3 region has the DNA TGTGCCAGCAGCTTATACGGGAAACTCAGCTCCTACAATGAGCAGTTCTTC.

The chain has TRBV5-3 and TRBJ2-3; maybe TRBD1 (6 bases). TRBV5-3 is designated an ORF whose function remains uncertain. The V gene lost 4 bases and the J gene lost 11 bases, with 17 bases spanning the gap. This CDR3 is built from 13 residues. Here the CDR3 DNA reads TGTGCCAGAAGCACGGCTAGGGGGAAGGAGCAGTATTTT. Amino acids: CARSTARGKEQYF.

The chain recombines TRBV27 with TRBJ2-1; D perhaps matches TRBD1 (5 bases). The CDR3 length is 13 residues. Trimming left V 2 bases short and J 8 bases short, with 10 bases between. The germline CDR1 and CDR2 sequences are MNHEY and SMNVEV (reference sequence). Here the CDR3 reads CASSLTGTYEQFF. Written as DNA, the CDR3 is TGTGCCAGCAGTTTAACAGGTACCTATGAGCAGTTCTTC.

The chain couples TRBV12-3 or TRBV12-4 to TRBJ1-2; D is undetermined. This CDR3 is built from 13 residues. The V end lost 2 bases, the J end lost 4 bases, and 8 bases lay between the germline ends. The CDR3 coding sequence is TGTGCCAGCAGTTTATTCCTGTCCTATGGCTACACCTTC. It yields the protein CASSLFLSYGYTF.

The chain has TRBV11-2 and TRBJ1-2; 10 bases agree with TRBD1. J was trimmed by 4 bases and V by 2 bases; bases with no gene match: 7. The CDR3 extends over 16 amino acids. Germline CDR1 SGHAT, CDR2 FQNNGV. The CDR3 protein is CASSLSATGGFYGYTF. DNA of the CDR3: TGTGCCAGCAGCTTATCGGCGACAGGGGGCTTCTATGGCTACACCTTC.

This clone was observed once. The chain combines TRBV19 with TRBJ1-4; a possible D gene is TRBD1 (5 bases). Deletions cut 3 bases from V and 7 bases from J, with 18 bases between. The germline gives CDR1 LNHDA, CDR2 SQIVND (reference sequence). CDR3 size: 16 residues. The CDR3 nucleotides are TGTGCCAGTAGTATGGGCGGGACGGCGTTTGGTGAAAAACTGTTTTTT. This codes for CASSMGGTAFGEKLFF.

This chain uses TRBV6-6 with TRBJ2-5, with TRBD2 identical over 15 bases. V lost 6 bases and J lost 6; bases outside the gene matches: 5. The CDR3 contains 15 residues. The germline CDR1 and CDR2 sequences are MNHNY and SVGAGI (reference sequence). CDR3 protein: CASSPGTSGGKTQYF. The DNA for the CDR3 is TGTGCCAGCAGCCCCGGGACTAGCGGGGGGAAGACCCAGTACTTC.

The V gene is TRBV5-4, the J gene TRBJ2-5; no reliable D call. CDR3 length: 13 residues. The germline CDR1 and CDR2 sequences are SGHNT and YYREEE (reference sequence). The V gene lost 3 bases and the J gene lost 5 bases, with 11 bases spanning the gap. Written as DNA, the CDR3 is TGTGCCAGCAGCTACGGTGGTCGTGAGACCCAGTACTTC. Amino acid sequence: CASSYGGRETQYF.

V and J are TRBV28 and TRBJ1-3; 8 nucleotides match TRBD1. Trimming took 2 bases from V and 4 from J; bases not matched to a gene: 13. There are 18 residues in the CDR3. In germline, CDR1 is MDHEN, CDR2 SYDVKM. The CDR3 DNA is TGTGCCAGCAGTTTAAATGGACAGGGTACTAATCGAGGAAACACCATATATTTT. Its translation is CASSLNGQGTNRGNTIYF.

The chain combines TRBV30 with TRBJ2-2; perhaps TRBD1 as D (6 bases). The CDR3 consists of 13 residues. Germline assignment: CDR1 GTSNPN and CDR2 SVGIG (reference sequence). The V gene lost 2 bases and the J gene lost 5 bases, with 9 bases spanning the gap. The CDR3 is CAWSPTGTGELFF. The CDR3 DNA is TGTGCCTGGAGTCCAACAGGGACCGGGGAGCTGTTTTTT.

The CDR3 loop reads CASSSLGGLLAGPTDTQYF. CDR3 bases: TGTGCCAGCAGTTCCCTCGGGGGTTTACTAGCGGGGCCCACAGATACGCAGTATTTT. The rearrangement uses TRBV28 and TRBJ2-3; 10 nucleotides align to TRBD2. Germline V CDR1 and CDR2: MDHEN, SYDVKM. Germline trimming cut 4 bases from V and 2 bases from J; bases unmatched to any gene: 15. CDR3 length equals 19 residues.

At least ten counts were recorded for this clone. The rearrangement uses TRBV4-1 and TRBJ1-3; D is undetermined. The V gene lost 3 bases and the J gene lost 0 bases, with 15 bases spanning the gap. This CDR3 region has 17 residues. Germline CDR1 and CDR2: MGHRA and YSYEKL. CDR3 bases: TGCGCCAGCAGCCAGCCGGGAGGACCTGGCTCTGGAAACACCATATATTTT. It is translated as CASSQPGGPGSGNTIYF.

This clone was recorded at least ten times. Other nucleotide sequences from this sample produce the same CDR3. The chain's CDR3 is CASSLTGGNTEAFF. In nucleotides, the CDR3 is TGTGCCAGCAGCTTAACAGGGGGAAACACTGAAGCTTTCTTT. This sequence joins TRBV7-3 and TRBJ1-1; perhaps TRBD1 as D (6 bases). Deletions cut 0 bases from V and 2 bases from J, with 7 bases between. The CDR3 spans 14 residues. Germline-derived CDR1 and CDR2 are SGHTA and FQGTGA.

This chain links TRBV30 with TRBJ1-1; possibly TRBD1 for D (5 bases). V lost 4 bases and J 1 base, leaving 16 bases between the germline ends. The CDR3 sequence is 15 residues long. Germline-derived CDR1 and CDR2 are GTSNPN and SVGIG (reference sequence). The CDR3 region is CAWIHLSGANTEAFF. The DNA of the CDR3 is TGTGCCTGGATTCATCTATCTGGGGCGAACACTGAAGCTTTCTTT.

The chain uses TRBV11-2 and TRBJ2-7, with D possibly matching TRBD2 (6 bases). In germline, CDR1 is SGHAT, CDR2 FQNNGV. The CDR3 runs to 15 residues. V lost 3 bases and J lost 0, with 12 bases in between. The CDR3, as DNA: TGTGCCAGCAGCTTCGGGCGGGGTAGCTCCTACGAGCAGTACTTC. Amino acid sequence: CASSFGRGSSYEQYF.

The chain uses TRBV7-9 and TRBJ1-1, with D possibly matching TRBD1 (6 bases). This CDR3 has 15 amino acids. The germline V gene has CDR1 SEHNR and CDR2 FQNEAQ (reference sequence). The V end lost 3 bases, the J end lost 7 bases, and 18 bases lay between the germline ends. DNA of the CDR3: TGTGCCAGCAGCTTTGTTGACAGGAACGAGAATGAAGCTTTCTTT. It translates to CASSFVDRNENEAFF.

The V call is TRBV5-1, the J call TRBJ1-1; tentatively, D is TRBD1 (6 bases). This CDR3 contains 15 residues. V was trimmed by 4 bases and J by 1 base, leaving 14 bases between them. The germline V gene encodes CDR1 SGHRS and CDR2 YFSETQ. For the CDR3, the DNA is TGCGCCAGCAGCCGGCTTACAGGGTCGAACACTGAAGCTTTCTTT. Its translation: CASSRLTGSNTEAFF.

The rearrangement uses TRBV7-2 and TRBJ2-2; possibly TRBD1 for D (6 bases). Germline-derived CDR1 and CDR2 are SGHTA and FQGNSA. The CDR3 totals 15 residues. The ends were cut back, 4 bases at V and 4 bases at J, with 13 bases in the middle. As DNA, the CDR3 is TGTGCCAGCAGCTCCCGGTCCAGGGGCACCGGGGAGCTGTTTTTT. As protein: CASSSRSRGTGELFF.

This clone came up once. V and J are TRBV5-1 and TRBJ1-2; TRBD1 matches 10 bases. This CDR3 region has 17 residues. Germline V gene lookup returns CDR1 SGHRS and CDR2 YFSETQ. V lost 4 bases to trimming and J lost 8 bases; unmatched junction nucleotides: 17. As DNA, the CDR3 is TGCGCCAGCAGCCCCGGGGTGACAGGGGGCGCAGGAAGGGGCTACACCTTC. Translation: CASSPGVTGGAGRGYTF. Full variable domain (missing parts from reference TRBV5-1 and TRBJ1-2): KAGVTQTPRYLIKTRGQQVTLSCSPISGHRSVSWYQQTPGQGLQFLFEYFSETQRNKGNFPGRFSGRQFSNSRSEMNVSTLELGDSALYLCASSPGVTGGAGRGYTFGSGTRLTVV.

The V call is TRBV6-2 or TRBV6-3, the J call TRBJ2-7; D is unresolved. The ends were cut back, 0 bases at V and 0 bases at J, with 15 bases in the middle. The CDR3 is 17 residues long. CDR1 and CDR2 from the germline V gene are MNHEY and SVGEGT. The CDR3 nucleotides read TGTGCCAGCAGTTACTCGAGCTGGTACAGACCCTCCTACGAGCAGTACTTC. It codes for CASSYSSWYRPSYEQYF.

A single count supports this clone. The chain carries TRBV28 and TRBJ2-3, with 9 nucleotides matching TRBD1. J lost 5 bases, V lost 6 bases, and 12 bases had no gene match. This CDR3 is built from 16 residues. Germline assignment: CDR1 MDHEN and CDR2 SYDVKM. The CDR3: CASRASVPGQGDTQYF. The CDR3 DNA reads TGTGCCAGCAGAGCCAGTGTCCCGGGACAGGGAGATACGCAGTATTTT.

V usage is TRBV19 and J usage is TRBJ2-7, with 7 bases identical to TRBD1. Germline V gives CDR1 LNHDA, CDR2 SQIVND (reference sequence). This CDR3 region has 17 residues. Trimming cost V 1 base and J 4 bases; bases outside gene matches: 13. The CDR3 bases are TGTGCCAGTAGTATAGGACCAACGAGGGACAGAAGATACGAGCAGTACTTC. Its protein product is CASSIGPTRDRRYEQYF.

This chain links TRBV18 with TRBJ1-3; 7 positions match TRBD1. CDR3 length: 16 residues. With V trimmed by 0 bases and J by 0 bases, 2 bases remained unmatched. The germline gives CDR1 KGHSH, CDR2 LQKENI. The CDR3 coding sequence is TGTGCCAGCTCACCACCGACAGGGCTCTCTGGAAACACCATATATTTT. Encoded protein: CASSPPTGLSGNTIYF. Full variable domain (remainder filled in from reference TRBV18 and TRBJ1-3): NAGVMQNPRHLVRRRGQEARLRCSPMKGHSHVYWYRQLPEEGLKFMVYLQKENIIDESGMPKERFSAEFPKEGPSILRIQQVVRGDSAAYFCASSPPTGLSGNTIYFGEGSWLTVV.

The chain uses TRBV6-5 and TRBJ2-4; D possibly corresponds to TRBD2 (6 bases). V was shortened by 6 bases and J by 5 bases, with 11 bases between the two germline ends. This CDR3 spans 13 amino acids. Germline CDR1 MNHEY, CDR2 SVGAGI. The CDR3 DNA reads TGTGCCAGCAGGAGAACGGGGGAAAACATTCAGTACTTC. Its translation: CASRRTGENIQYF.

This clone came up once. The V call is TRBV29-1, the J call TRBJ1-2; 7 bases are shared with TRBD1. Germline CDR1 and CDR2: SQVTM and ANQGSEA. Unmatched junction bases numbered 6, after V lost 8 bases and J lost 6 bases. The CDR3 runs to 11 residues. The DNA for the CDR3 is TGCAGCATATACAGGGGCGATGGCTACACCTTC. This sequence encodes CSIYRGDGYTF. The full variable domain, its missing parts supplied by reference TRBV29-1 and TRBJ1-2, is SAVISQKPSRDICQRGTSLTIQCQVDSQVTMMFWYRQQPGQSLTLIATANQGSEATYESGFVIDKFPISRPNLTFSTLTVSNMSPEDSSIYLCSIYRGDGYTFGSGTRLTVV.

This clone was counted only a few times. This chain joins TRBV5-1 and TRBJ1-5; no reliable D call. The CDR3 length is 13 residues. V dropped 0 bases and J dropped 5 bases, with 6 bases sitting between them. Per the germline V gene, CDR1 is SGHRS and CDR2 is YFSETQ. For the CDR3, the DNA is TGCGCCAGCAGCTTGGTTCCGGATCAGCCCCAGCATTTT. Protein product: CASSLVPDQPQHF.

The V call is TRBV4-2, the J call TRBJ1-5; D might be TRBD1 (6 bases). Germline V CDR1 and CDR2: LGHNA, YNFKEQ. Deletions cut 0 bases from V and 2 bases from J, with 14 bases between. This CDR3 contains 17 residues. The DNA of the CDR3 is TGTGCCAGCAGCCAAGAACAGGGATCTTCACGCAATCAGCCCCAGCATTTT. Protein product: CASSQEQGSSRNQPQHF.

The chain uses TRBV5-5 and TRBJ2-7; 7 bases are a match to TRBD2. The CDR3 has 14 residues. Germline CDR1 and CDR2: SGHKS and YYEKEE (reference sequence). J was trimmed by 5 bases and V by 5 bases; bases with no gene match: 10. In nucleotides, the CDR3 is TGTGCCAGCAGATGGGGCGGGAGCACTGACGAGCAGTACTTC. Amino acids: CASRWGGSTDEQYF.

V usage is TRBV19 and J usage is TRBJ1-2; the D gene is possibly TRBD1 (5 bases). Per germline, CDR1 LNHDA and CDR2 SQIVND (reference sequence). This CDR3 comprises 13 residues. V was clipped by 5 bases and J by 4 bases, with 11 bases between them. The DNA of the CDR3 is TGTGCCAGTAGTCTCTTGGGGGGCTATGGCTACACCTTC. It codes for CASSLLGGYGYTF.

This clone was detected only a few times. DNA for the CDR3: TGTGCCAGCAGCCAACTGGGAAACACCATATATTTT. This codes for CASSQLGNTIYF. J is TRBJ1-3 and V is TRBV3-1 (or the pseudogene TRBV3-2); no firm D call. CDR3 length equals 12 residues. Looked up from germline, CDR1 is LGHDT and CDR2 is YNNKEL (reference sequence). V was shortened by 2 bases and J by 4 bases, with 3 bases between the two germline ends.

The chain couples TRBV6-1 to TRBJ1-2; D not certain. This CDR3 comprises 14 residues. Trimming shortened V by 1 base and J by 7 bases, and 13 bases separated the two germline ends. In germline, CDR1 is MNHNS, CDR2 SASEGT. The CDR3 DNA reads as TGTGCCAGCAGTGAAGGCGCTTCCCCTCGTGGCTACACCTTC. This codes for CASSEGASPRGYTF.